These 32 T cell receptor beta chains came from one sample sequenced in a study of T cells in localized non-small cell lung cancer (dated by TCRdb to about 2020). The library relied on the immunoSEQ multiplex PCR assay. Entries here come from immuneACCESS through TCRdb and include only in-frame sequences with V and J called. Some clones fail to appear in such tables; in the studies checked, an unresolved V gene covers under half of the shortfall, and the cause of the remainder is unknown. The sample records about 78,000 clones, 70% to 90% of which are singletons. Approximately 2.5% of the sample lies in the top ten. This specimen consisted of peripheral blood, obtained before any cancer treatment. These receptors were obtained from a man between 40 and 70 years old with stage I lung adenocarcinoma.

The rearrangement uses TRBV19 and TRBJ2-3; D is perhaps TRBD2 (5 bases). The CDR3 is 13 amino acids. Per the germline V gene, CDR1 is LNHDA and CDR2 is SQIVND (reference sequence). The V and J ends lost 5 bases and 4 bases respectively, with 10 bases between them. The chain's CDR3 is CASSVGGSDTQYF. CDR3 in DNA: TGTGCCAGTAGTGTAGGAGGCTCAGATACGCAGTATTTT.

This rearrangement joins TRBV2 to TRBJ1-5; tentatively, D is TRBD1 (5 bases). The V end lost 6 bases, the J end lost 7 bases, and 13 bases lay between the germline ends. The germline V gene has CDR1 SNHLY and CDR2 FYNNEI. The CDR3 consists of 13 residues. CDR3 DNA sequence: TGTGCCAGCAGGGACACTACCGTCCAGCCCCAGCATTTT. Its translation is CASRDTTVQPQHF.

The chain carries TRBV6-5 and TRBJ1-4; D may be TRBD1 (6 bases). This CDR3 has 14 residues. Germline CDR1 and CDR2: MNHEY and SVGAGI. The V and J ends lost 2 bases and 8 bases respectively, with 12 bases between them. The DNA of the CDR3 is TGTGCCAGCAGTTACGAAGGGGGTCTAGAAAAACTGTTTTTT. This encodes CASSYEGGLEKLFF.

This chain joins TRBV19 and TRBJ1-5; D perhaps matches TRBD1 (6 bases). The CDR3 contains 16 residues. Trimming took 5 bases from V and 2 from J, leaving 16 bases between them. CDR1 is LNHDA, CDR2 SQIVND, per germline (reference sequence). CDR3 residues: CASSSPPGGGNQPQHF. CDR3 sequence (DNA): TGTGCCAGTAGTTCACCTCCGGGGGGCGGCAATCAGCCCCAGCATTTT.

The chain combines TRBV7-8 with TRBJ2-1, with D possibly TRBD1 on 5 matching bases. The germline gives CDR1 SGHVS, CDR2 FQNEAQ. Between the trimmed V and J ends, which lost 3 bases and 3 bases, there was a span of 6 bases. The CDR3 has 13 amino acids. CDR3 sequence: CASSFQGYNEQFF. The DNA of the CDR3 is TGTGCCAGCAGCTTTCAGGGCTACAATGAGCAGTTCTTC. Based on the CDR3 plus reference TRBV7-8 and TRBJ2-1, the full variable domain is GAGVSQSPRYKVAKRGQDVALRCDPISGHVSLFWYQQALGQGPEFLTYFQNEAQLDKSGLPSDRFFAERPEGSVSTLKIQRTQQEDSAVYLCASSFQGYNEQFFGPGTRLTVL.

The chain combines TRBV19 with TRBJ2-2; 13 nucleotides match TRBD2. Germline values: CDR1 LNHDA, CDR2 SQIVND (reference sequence). The CDR3 length is 17 residues. The J segment lost 3 bases and the V segment lost 6 bases, leaving 7 bases of the junction unmatched. This CDR3 is CASRPTSGRTYTGELFF. Written as DNA, the CDR3 is TGTGCCAGTAGACCGACTAGCGGGAGGACGTACACCGGGGAGCTGTTTTTT.

This sequence joins TRBV5-5 and TRBJ1-5, with 7 bases aligning to TRBD1. The germline CDR1 and CDR2 sequences are SGHKS and YYEKEE (reference sequence). V shed 4 bases, J shed 7 bases, and the junction held 17 bases outside the gene matches. The CDR3 has 17 residues. DNA of the CDR3: TGTGCCAGCAGCCCGAGACTTGACAGGGATCCCAAGCAGCCCCAGCATTTT. Residues: CASSPRLDRDPKQPQHF.

Turning to this clone: Other DNA sequences in this sample translate to the same CDR3. The chain joins TRBV28 to TRBJ2-7; D may match TRBD1 or TRBD2 (5 bases each). From germline, CDR1 is MDHEN and CDR2 SYDVKM. The CDR3 covers 13 residues. Trimming took off 9 bases at V and 3 bases at J, with 15 bases between the two ends. CDR3 region: CASRSGQGYEQYF. CDR3 DNA: TGTGCCAGTAGATCGGGGCAGGGCTACGAGCAGTACTTC.

J is TRBJ2-5 and V is TRBV6-1, with 9 bases matching TRBD2. The CDR3 is 14 amino acids. CDR1 and CDR2 (germline): MNHNS, SASEGT. The V and J ends lost 7 bases and 0 bases, in that order; junction bases with no gene match: 3. The CDR3 region has the DNA TGTGCCAGCAACCCTAGCGGGAACCAAGAGACCCAGTACTTC. It is translated as CASNPSGNQETQYF.

The chain has TRBV2 and TRBJ1-6; D possibly corresponds to TRBD1 (6 bases). Germline V gene lookup returns CDR1 SNHLY and CDR2 FYNNEI. Trimming pared 5 bases from V and 7 bases from J, leaving 18 bases between. The CDR3 runs to 16 residues. In DNA form, the CDR3 reads TGTGCCAGCAGTACTAACTACAGGGAAAGAAATTCACCCCTCCACTTT. It specifies CASSTNYRERNSPLHF.

Note on this clone: A junction boundary mismatches the germline segment, possibly from a read error. This sample includes further DNA sequences coding for the same CDR3. V is TRBV30 and J is TRBJ1-2; D unclear. Germline values: CDR1 GTSNPN, CDR2 SVGIG (reference sequence). This CDR3 has 13 amino acids. CDR3 DNA sequence: TGTGCCTGGAGTGTCCTAGGGAACTATGGCTACACCTTT. Amino acid sequence: CAWSVLGNYGYTF.

The chain couples TRBV28 to TRBJ2-1, with D unresolved. With 6 bases removed from V and 1 base from J, the gap between germline ends came to 16 bases. Per germline, CDR1 MDHEN and CDR2 SYDVKM. CDR3 length: 16 amino acids. CDR3 sequence reads: CASSPLPSSSYNEQFF. The CDR3 DNA sequence: TGTGCCAGCAGCCCACTGCCCAGCAGTTCCTACAATGAGCAGTTCTTC.

V and J are TRBV27 and TRBJ2-3, with D perhaps TRBD2 (6 bases). The V gene's germline CDR1 is MNHEY and CDR2 SMNVEV (reference sequence). V dropped 6 bases and J dropped 2 bases, with 21 bases sitting between them. CDR3 length: 17 amino acids. The DNA for the CDR3 is TGTGCCAGCAGCACCACCTTACTAGCCCGACCCACAGATACGCAGTATTTT. Translation gives CASSTTLLARPTDTQYF.

This rearrangement joins TRBV5-1 to TRBJ1-1; the D gene is possibly TRBD1 (5 bases). The V and J ends lost 3 bases and 1 base respectively, with 10 bases between them. The CDR3 spans 14 residues. CDR1 SGHRS and CDR2 YFSETQ come from the germline V gene. The CDR3 nucleotides read TGCGCCAGCAGCTGGGGCGAGGCGAACACTGAAGCTTTCTTT. Translated, it gives CASSWGEANTEAFF.

CDR3 DNA sequence: TGTGCCAGCTCACCACCGTTGGACCAGACCCCCGGGGAGCTGTTTTTT. It specifies CASSPPLDQTPGELFF. The rearrangement joins TRBV18 to TRBJ2-2; D uncertain. Trimming cost V 0 bases and J 6 bases, with 14 bases left between them. The CDR3 runs 16 residues. Germline V gives CDR1 KGHSH, CDR2 LQKENI.

V gene TRBV4-2 combines with J gene TRBJ2-6, with TRBD2 identical over 13 bases. Germline assignment: CDR1 LGHNA and CDR2 YNFKEQ. This CDR3 is built from 20 residues. The V and J ends lost 3 bases and 3 bases, in that order; junction bases with no gene match: 11. The CDR3 region has the DNA TGTGCCAGCAGCCACCCCATGGGACTAGCGGGATCTGGTGGGGCCAACGTCCTGACTTTC. As protein: CASSHPMGLAGSGGANVLTF.

The rearrangement links TRBV5-5 to TRBJ1-1; D unclear. Trimming took 5 bases from V and 4 from J, leaving 12 bases between them. The CDR3 length is 13 residues. CDR1 is SGHKS, CDR2 YYEKEE, per germline (reference sequence). Written as DNA, the CDR3 is TGTGCCAGCAGTATTGATTGGGGCACTGAAGCTTTCTTT. Its protein product is CASSIDWGTEAFF.

The chain employs TRBV5-6 and TRBJ2-3; D tentatively fits TRBD1 or TRBD2 (5 bases each). Germline loops: CDR1 SGHDT, CDR2 YYEEEE. This CDR3 has 14 residues. V was clipped by 2 bases and J by 4 bases, with 11 bases between them. CDR3: CASSFGGVPDTQYF. The CDR3 DNA reads as TGTGCCAGCAGCTTTGGGGGAGTTCCAGATACGCAGTATTTT.

This chain connects TRBV28 to TRBJ2-7; 9 bases map to TRBD1. This CDR3 spans 15 amino acids. The germline V gene encodes CDR1 MDHEN and CDR2 SYDVKM. V gave up 6 bases and J gave up 5 bases; unmatched junction bases: 11. The CDR3 DNA reads as TGTGCCAGCAGAGAGACGGGACAGGGTCGCGACGAGCAGTACTTC. The encoded protein is CASRETGQGRDEQYF. The full variable domain, with the rest looked up from reference TRBV28 and TRBJ2-7, is DVKVTQSSRYLVKRTGEKVFLECVQDMDHENMFWYRQDPGLGLRLIYFSYDVKMKEKGDIPEGYSVSREKKERFSLILESASTNQTSMYLCASRETGQGRDEQYFGPGTRLTVT.

The J gene is TRBJ1-2, the V gene TRBV6-5; D gene uncertain. Trimming left V 4 bases short and J 0 bases short, with 6 bases between. The germline CDR1 and CDR2 sequences are MNHEY and SVGAGI. The CDR3 is 13 amino acids. CDR3 amino acids: CASSWSANYGYTF. The DNA of the CDR3 is TGTGCCAGCAGTTGGTCCGCTAACTATGGCTACACCTTC.

Only a few counts were recorded for this clone. The chain recombines TRBV19 with TRBJ2-1; 7 positions agree with TRBD2. The junction had 9 bases not matched to a gene; V was cut back by 3 bases and J by 7 bases. The germline V gene has CDR1 LNHDA and CDR2 SQIVND (reference sequence). This CDR3 is 15 amino acids long. The CDR3 region is CASSILRELRNEQFF. The CDR3 DNA reads as TGTGCCAGTAGTATCCTGCGGGAGTTAAGGAATGAGCAGTTCTTC.

DNA for the CDR3: TGCGCCAGCAGCCAATCAACAAGTGGGACTAGGATCTACAATGAGCAGTTCTTC. Translation gives CASSQSTSGTRIYNEQFF. V usage is TRBV4-3 and J usage is TRBJ2-1, with 8 bases identical to TRBD2. The CDR3 covers 18 residues. CDR1 is LGHNA, CDR2 YSLEER, per germline. J was trimmed by 3 bases and V by 2 bases; bases with no gene match: 12.

The rearrangement uses TRBV2 and TRBJ2-3; 10 bases fit TRBD2. Unmatched junction bases numbered 6, after V lost 8 bases and J lost 1 base. The CDR3 spans 15 residues. CDR1 is SNHLY and CDR2 is FYNNEI in the germline V gene. CDR3 amino acids: CASFPGTSGTDTQYF. In DNA, the CDR3 is TGTGCCAGCTTCCCCGGGACTAGCGGCACAGATACGCAGTATTTT.

The chain couples TRBV7-9 to TRBJ2-7; 7 bases align to TRBD1. Germline CDR1 SEHNR, CDR2 FQNEAQ (reference sequence). This CDR3 contains 17 residues. V lost 5 bases, J lost 2 bases, and 15 bases stayed unmatched. The CDR3 spells CASSGLTIDRDAYEQYF. The CDR3, as DNA: TGTGCCAGCAGCGGACTTACAATTGACAGGGACGCCTACGAGCAGTACTTC. The full variable domain, completed using reference TRBV7-9 and TRBJ2-7, is DTGVSQNPRHKITKRGQNVTFRCDPISEHNRLYWYRQTLGQGPEFLTYFQNEAQLEKSRLLSDRFSAERPKGSFSTLEIQRTEQGDSAMYLCASSGLTIDRDAYEQYFGPGTRLTVT.

The chain carries TRBV9 and TRBJ2-3; no clear D. V lost 2 bases, J lost 3 bases, and 10 bases lay in between. The CDR3 has 14 residues. Germline CDR1 is SGDLS and CDR2 is YYNGEE. The CDR3 nucleotides are TGTGCCAGCAGCGTGACCCAAGAGACAGATACGCAGTATTTT. It specifies CASSVTQETDTQYF.

V usage is TRBV7-2 and J usage is TRBJ1-2; D may be TRBD1 (6 bases). The germline CDR1 and CDR2 sequences are SGHTA and FQGNSA. V was cut by 1 base and J by 4 bases, with 10 bases left in between. This CDR3 spans 14 amino acids. The chain's CDR3 is CASSLEGRGYGYTF. DNA for the CDR3: TGTGCCAGCAGCTTAGAGGGCAGGGGCTATGGCTACACCTTC.

The count of this clone is one. The gene calls are TRBV7-9 and TRBJ1-6, with 9 bases that match TRBD1. There are 17 residues in the CDR3. Germline values: CDR1 SEHNR, CDR2 FQNEAQ (reference sequence). V trimming: 5 bases; J trimming: 7 bases; junction bases outside the gene matches: 12. CDR3 DNA sequence: TGTGCCAGCAGCCGAACGGCCGGGACAGGGCCGAATTCACCCCTCCACTTT. Translation gives CASSRTAGTGPNSPLHF.

The chain joins TRBV7-2 to TRBJ2-7; 11 nucleotides align to TRBD2. Germline CDR1 and CDR2: SGHTA and FQGNSA. This CDR3 comprises 15 residues. V was clipped by 1 base and J by 6 bases; unmatched bases: 5. The CDR3 nucleotides read TGTGCCAGCAGCTTAGGGTTACTAGCGGGGGCCGAGCAGTACTTC. Amino acid sequence: CASSLGLLAGAEQYF.

The CDR3 coding sequence is TGTGCCAGCAGTACCGGGACACGGGGGGAAAAACTGTTTTTT. Protein product: CASSTGTRGEKLFF. The chain carries TRBV2 and TRBJ1-4, with D possibly matching TRBD1 (6 bases). The germline CDR1 and CDR2 sequences are SNHLY and FYNNEI. The CDR3 totals 14 residues. Trimming cost V 5 bases and J 8 bases, with 15 bases left between them.

This chain joins TRBV10-3 and TRBJ2-3; 7 bases align to TRBD1. This CDR3 is 15 amino acids long. Per germline, CDR1 ENHRY and CDR2 SYGVKD. Unmatched junction bases numbered 8, after V lost 6 bases and J lost 2 bases. CDR3 sequence reads: CAIRGPGQITDTQYF. As DNA, the CDR3 is TGTGCCATCAGGGGACCGGGACAGATCACAGATACGCAGTATTTT.

The DNA of the CDR3 is TGTGCCAGCAGTTACGGCGGGATAAGTACCTACAATGAGCAGTTCTTC. Translated, it gives CASSYGGISTYNEQFF. The rearrangement uses TRBV6-5 and TRBJ2-1; D is possibly TRBD2 (6 bases). V shed 2 bases and J shed 2 bases, with 13 bases lying between them. Per germline, CDR1 MNHEY and CDR2 SVGAGI. This CDR3 is 16 amino acids long.

This clone was counted a single time. The rearrangement joins TRBV9 to TRBJ2-7; perhaps TRBD2 as D (5 bases). The CDR3 is 14 amino acids. In germline, CDR1 is SGDLS, CDR2 YYNGEE. With 0 bases removed from V and 3 bases from J, the gap between germline ends came to 10 bases. Here the CDR3 DNA reads TGTGCCAGCAGCGTAGGGGAGAGTGGCTACGAGCAGTACTTC. Encoded protein: CASSVGESGYEQYF.